The T cell receptor (beta chain) described here comes from a study of cytomegalovirus exposure and HLA in healthy donors. Overall study: There were roughly 120 million unique TCR beta sequences, drawn from around 180 million T cells, in an earlier analysis.

Study-level findings and limits: Most of the CMV-associated TCR beta chains (in a later analysis) appeared to be HLA-restricted.

This CDR3 is built from 15 residues. V lost 1 base and J lost 7, with 12 bases in between. The germline V gene encodes CDR1 SGHRS and CDR2 YFSETQ. PCR involved 60 Vbeta and 13 Jbeta primers. Only in-frame clones appear in the TCRdb table, and some are missing; sequencing was by immunoSEQ multiplex PCR. The table records around 200,000 clones, more than 70% of them present only once. To note about this clone: The antigen remains undetermined.

The material sequenced was PBMCs. This receptor was obtained from a man aged 25 to 40 in good health and CMV-seropositive. V usage is TRBV5-1 and J usage is TRBJ1-6; no reliable D call. The CDR3 DNA follows: TGCGCCAGCAGCTTGTCGTCAACGGAGAATTCACCCCTCCACTTT. This encodes CASSLSSTENSPLHF.